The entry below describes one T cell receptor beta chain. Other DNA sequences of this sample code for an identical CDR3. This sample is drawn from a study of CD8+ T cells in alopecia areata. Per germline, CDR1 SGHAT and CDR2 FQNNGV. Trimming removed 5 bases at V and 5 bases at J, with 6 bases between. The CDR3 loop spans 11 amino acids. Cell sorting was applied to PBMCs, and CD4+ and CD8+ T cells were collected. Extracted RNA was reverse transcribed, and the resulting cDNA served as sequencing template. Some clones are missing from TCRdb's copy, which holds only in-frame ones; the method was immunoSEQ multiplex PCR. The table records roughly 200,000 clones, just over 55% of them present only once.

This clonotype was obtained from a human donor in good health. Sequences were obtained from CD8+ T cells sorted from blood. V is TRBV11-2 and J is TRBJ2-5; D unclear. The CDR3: CASSLGETQYF. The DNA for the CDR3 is TGTGCCAGCAGCCTGGGGGAGACCCAGTACTTC.